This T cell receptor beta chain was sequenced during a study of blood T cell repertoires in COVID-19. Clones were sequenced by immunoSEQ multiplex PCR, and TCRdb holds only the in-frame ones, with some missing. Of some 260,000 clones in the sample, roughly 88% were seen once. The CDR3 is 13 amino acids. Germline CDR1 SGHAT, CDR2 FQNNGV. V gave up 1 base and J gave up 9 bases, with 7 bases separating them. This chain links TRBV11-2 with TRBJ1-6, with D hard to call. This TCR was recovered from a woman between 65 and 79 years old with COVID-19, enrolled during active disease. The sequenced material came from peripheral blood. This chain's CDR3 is CASSLGGLSPLHF. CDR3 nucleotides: TGTGCCAGCAGCTTAGGAGGTCTTTCACCCCTCCACTTT. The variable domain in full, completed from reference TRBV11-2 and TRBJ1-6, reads EAGVAQSPRYKIIEKRQSVAFWCNPISGHATLYWYQQILGQGPKLLIQFQNNGVVDDSQLPKDRFSAERLKGVDSTLKIQPAKLEDSAVYLCASSLGGLSPLHFGNGTRLTVT.